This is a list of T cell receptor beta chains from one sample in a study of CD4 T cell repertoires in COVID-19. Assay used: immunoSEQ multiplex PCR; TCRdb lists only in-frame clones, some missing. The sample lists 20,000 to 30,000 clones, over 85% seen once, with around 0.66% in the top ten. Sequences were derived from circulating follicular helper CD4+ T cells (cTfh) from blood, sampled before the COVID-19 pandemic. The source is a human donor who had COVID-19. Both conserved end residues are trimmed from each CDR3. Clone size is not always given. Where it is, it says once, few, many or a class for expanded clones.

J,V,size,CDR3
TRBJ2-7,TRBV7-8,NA,ASSPLVIVGEQY
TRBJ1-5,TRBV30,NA,AWRGGVGQPQH
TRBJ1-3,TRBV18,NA,ASSAGQLPGNTIY
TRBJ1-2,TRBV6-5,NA,ASRDRFYGYT
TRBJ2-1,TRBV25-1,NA,ASSEGLAANNEQF
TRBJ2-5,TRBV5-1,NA,ASSFSRPYQETQY
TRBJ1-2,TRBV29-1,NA,SVAGGDGYT
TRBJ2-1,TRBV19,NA,ASSIRLALNEQF
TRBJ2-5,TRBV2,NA,ASTQEGETQY
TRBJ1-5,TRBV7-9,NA,ASSLRTGGGEQPQH
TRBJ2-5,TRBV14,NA,ASSQDQARMETQY
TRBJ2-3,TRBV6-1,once,ASSEEPTSSNTDTQY
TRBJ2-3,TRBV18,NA,ASLQGSALTDTQY
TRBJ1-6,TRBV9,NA,ASSARTGNSPLH
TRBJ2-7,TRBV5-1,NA,ASRRDSYEQY
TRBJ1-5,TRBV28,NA,ASSTGTGGGWNQPQH
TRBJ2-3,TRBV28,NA,ASLVAGSTDTQY
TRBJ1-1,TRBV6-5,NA,ASTEPGQPEAF
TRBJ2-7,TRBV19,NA,ASSQTGRDGEQY
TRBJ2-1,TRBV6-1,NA,ASSVLLATNEQF
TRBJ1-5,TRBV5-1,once,ASSSDGGNQPQH
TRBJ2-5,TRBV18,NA,ASSPPQGGGGRETQY
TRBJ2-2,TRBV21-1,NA,ASSDQSGQGASDVTGELF
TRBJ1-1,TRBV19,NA,ASRRQGTTEAF
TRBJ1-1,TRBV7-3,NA,ASSLTEGAEAF
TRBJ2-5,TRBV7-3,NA,ASSLGGGGEETQY
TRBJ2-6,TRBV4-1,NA,ASSQTGTVRGANVLT
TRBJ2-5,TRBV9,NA,ASSVGTAQETQY
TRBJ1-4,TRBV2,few,ASKKSEKLF
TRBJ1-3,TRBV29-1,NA,SVTPGTNSGNTIY
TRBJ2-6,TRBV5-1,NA,ASSESGANVLT
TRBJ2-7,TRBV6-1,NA,ASRDRSVVHEQY
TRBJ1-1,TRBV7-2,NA,ASSLGGGANTEAF
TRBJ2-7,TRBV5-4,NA,ASSLGLAGGPGTYEQY
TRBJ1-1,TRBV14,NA,ASSQIGRGHATEAF
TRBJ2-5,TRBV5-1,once,ASSLALGQGVTQY
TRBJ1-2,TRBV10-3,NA,AISLVPGSPQRGYT
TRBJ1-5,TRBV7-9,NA,ASSLQGNQPQH
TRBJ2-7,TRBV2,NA,ASRSGLAVLGEQY
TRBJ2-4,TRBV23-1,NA,ASSQVSGNIQY
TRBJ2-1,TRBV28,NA,ASSSTGPYNEQF
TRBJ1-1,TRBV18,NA,ASSPTGLFGTEAF
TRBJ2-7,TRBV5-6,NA,ASSRQGASYEQY
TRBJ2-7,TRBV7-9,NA,ASRLGLTTEQY
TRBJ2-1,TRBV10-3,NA,AISALAGDSYNEQF
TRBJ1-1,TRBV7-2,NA,ASSLARGDYTEAF
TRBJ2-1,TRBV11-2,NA,ASSLGSGGSREQF
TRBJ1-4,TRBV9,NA,ASSVAVRDEKLF
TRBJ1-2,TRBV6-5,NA,ASSFRDSFYGYT
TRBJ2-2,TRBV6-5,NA,ASSRDRVGGELF
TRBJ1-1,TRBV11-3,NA,ASRDRGGTEAF
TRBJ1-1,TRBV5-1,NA,ASSLGVGSLNTEAF
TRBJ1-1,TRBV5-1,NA,ASSWGGTNTEAF
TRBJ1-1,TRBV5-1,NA,ASRGQPGDTEAF
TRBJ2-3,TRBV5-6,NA,ASSLELGTSGGTDTQY
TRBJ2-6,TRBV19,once,ASSRPLQGAFGANVLT
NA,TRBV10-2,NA,ASSSGLAAHEQY
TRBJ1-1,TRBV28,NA,ASSLGGGSNTEAF
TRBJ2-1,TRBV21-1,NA,ASSIPPAGGGEQF